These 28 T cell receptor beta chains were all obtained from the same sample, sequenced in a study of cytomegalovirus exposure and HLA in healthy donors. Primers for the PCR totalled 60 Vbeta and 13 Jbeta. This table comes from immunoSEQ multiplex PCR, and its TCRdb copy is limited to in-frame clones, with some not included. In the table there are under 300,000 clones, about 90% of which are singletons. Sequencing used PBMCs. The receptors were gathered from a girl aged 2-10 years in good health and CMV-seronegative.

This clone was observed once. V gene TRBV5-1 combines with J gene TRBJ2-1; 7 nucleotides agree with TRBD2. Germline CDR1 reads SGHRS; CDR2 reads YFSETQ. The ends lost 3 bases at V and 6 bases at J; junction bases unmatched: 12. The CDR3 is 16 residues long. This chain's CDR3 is CASSSRPGLEINEQFF. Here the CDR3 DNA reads TGCGCCAGCAGCTCCCGTCCAGGACTAGAAATCAATGAGCAGTTCTTC.

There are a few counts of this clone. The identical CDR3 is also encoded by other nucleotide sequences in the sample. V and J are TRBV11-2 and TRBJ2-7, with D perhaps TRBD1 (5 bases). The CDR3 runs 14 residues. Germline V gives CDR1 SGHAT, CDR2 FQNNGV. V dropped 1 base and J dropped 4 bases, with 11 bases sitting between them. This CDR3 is CASSLGGQSYEQYF. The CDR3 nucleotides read TGTGCCAGCAGCTTAGGGGGCCAATCATACGAGCAGTACTTC.

The CDR3 protein is CASSGRDRGIGWTEAFF. Written as DNA, the CDR3 is TGTGCCAGCAGTGGCCGGGACAGGGGAATCGGATGGACTGAAGCTTTCTTT. The chain links TRBV6-1 to TRBJ1-1; TRBD1 aligns across 10 bases. V lost 4 bases and J lost 5; bases outside the gene matches: 13. The CDR3 covers 17 residues. The germline V gene has CDR1 MNHNS and CDR2 SASEGT.

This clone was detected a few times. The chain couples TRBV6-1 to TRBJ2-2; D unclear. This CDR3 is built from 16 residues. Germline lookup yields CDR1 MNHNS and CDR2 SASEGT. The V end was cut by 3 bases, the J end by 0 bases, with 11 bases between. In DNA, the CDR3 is TGTGCCAGCAGTGAGGCCAGGCCGGCGAACACCGGGGAGCTGTTTTTT. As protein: CASSEARPANTGELFF.

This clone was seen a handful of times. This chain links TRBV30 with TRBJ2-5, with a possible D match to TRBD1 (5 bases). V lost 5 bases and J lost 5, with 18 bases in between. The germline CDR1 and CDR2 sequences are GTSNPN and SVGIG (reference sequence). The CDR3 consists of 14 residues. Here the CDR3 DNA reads TGTGCCTGGGCCCAGCAGGGTGTTTGGGAGACCCAGTACTTC. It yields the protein CAWAQQGVWETQYF.

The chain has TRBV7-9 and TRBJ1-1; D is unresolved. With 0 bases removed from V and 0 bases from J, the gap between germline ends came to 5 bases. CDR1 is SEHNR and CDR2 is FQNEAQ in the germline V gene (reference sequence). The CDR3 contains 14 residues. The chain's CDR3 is CASSLAGLNTEAFF. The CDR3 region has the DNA TGTGCCAGCAGCTTAGCCGGGTTGAACACTGAAGCTTTCTTT.

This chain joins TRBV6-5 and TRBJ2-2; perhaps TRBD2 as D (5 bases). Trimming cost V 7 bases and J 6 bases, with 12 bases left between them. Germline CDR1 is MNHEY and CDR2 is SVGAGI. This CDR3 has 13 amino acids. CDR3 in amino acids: CASTSSWAGELFF. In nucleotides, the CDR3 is TGTGCCAGCACTAGCTCTTGGGCCGGGGAGCTGTTTTTT.

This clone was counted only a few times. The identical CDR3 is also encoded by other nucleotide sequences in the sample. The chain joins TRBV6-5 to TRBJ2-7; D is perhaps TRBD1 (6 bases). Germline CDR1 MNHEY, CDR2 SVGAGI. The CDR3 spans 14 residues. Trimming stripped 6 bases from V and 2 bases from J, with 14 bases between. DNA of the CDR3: TGTGCCAGCAGAAGGACAGAAAGCCCCTACGAGCAGTACTTC. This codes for CASRRTESPYEQYF.

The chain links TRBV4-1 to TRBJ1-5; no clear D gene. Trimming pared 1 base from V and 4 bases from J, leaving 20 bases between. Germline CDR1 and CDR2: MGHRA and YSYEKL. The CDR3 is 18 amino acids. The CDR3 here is CASSQGLPETERNQPQHF. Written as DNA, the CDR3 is TGCGCCAGCAGCCAAGGCCTCCCAGAAACCGAGAGGAATCAGCCCCAGCATTTT.

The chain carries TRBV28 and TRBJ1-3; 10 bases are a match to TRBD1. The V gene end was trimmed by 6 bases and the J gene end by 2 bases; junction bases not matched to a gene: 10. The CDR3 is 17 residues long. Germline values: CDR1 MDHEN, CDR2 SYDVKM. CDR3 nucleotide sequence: TGTGCCAGCAGCATGGGGGGACAGGGGATCGCTGGAAACACCATATATTTT. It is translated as CASSMGGQGIAGNTIYF.

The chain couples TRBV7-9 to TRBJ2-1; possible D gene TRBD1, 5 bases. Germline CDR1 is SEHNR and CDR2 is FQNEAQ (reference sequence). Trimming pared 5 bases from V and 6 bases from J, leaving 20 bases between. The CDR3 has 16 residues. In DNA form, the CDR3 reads TGTGCCAGCAGCAAAAGACAGTTCGGCCAGAGCAATGAGCAGTTCTTC. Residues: CASSKRQFGQSNEQFF.

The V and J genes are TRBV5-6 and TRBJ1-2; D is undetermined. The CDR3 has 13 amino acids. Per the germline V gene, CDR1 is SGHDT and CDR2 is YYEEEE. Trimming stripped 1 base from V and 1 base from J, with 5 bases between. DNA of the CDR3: TGTGCCAGCAGCTTGACAGATAACTATGGCTACACCTTC. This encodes CASSLTDNYGYTF.

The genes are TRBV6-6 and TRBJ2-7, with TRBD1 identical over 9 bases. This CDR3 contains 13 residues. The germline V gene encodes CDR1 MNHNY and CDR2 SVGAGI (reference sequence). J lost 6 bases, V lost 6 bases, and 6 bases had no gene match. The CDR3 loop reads CASRPGTGTEQYF. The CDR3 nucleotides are TGTGCCAGCAGACCCGGGACAGGGACCGAGCAGTACTTC.

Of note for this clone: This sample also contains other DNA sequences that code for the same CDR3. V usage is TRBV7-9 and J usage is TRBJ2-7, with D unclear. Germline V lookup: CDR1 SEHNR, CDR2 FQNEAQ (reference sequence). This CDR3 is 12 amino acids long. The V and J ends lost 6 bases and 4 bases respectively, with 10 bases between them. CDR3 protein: CASSPGPYEQYF. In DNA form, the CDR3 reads TGTGCCAGCAGTCCCGGTCCATACGAGCAGTACTTC. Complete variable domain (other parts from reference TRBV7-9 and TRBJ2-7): DTGVSQNPRHKITKRGQNVTFRCDPISEHNRLYWYRQTLGQGPEFLTYFQNEAQLEKSRLLSDRFSAERPKGSFSTLEIQRTEQGDSAMYLCASSPGPYEQYFGPGTRLTVT.

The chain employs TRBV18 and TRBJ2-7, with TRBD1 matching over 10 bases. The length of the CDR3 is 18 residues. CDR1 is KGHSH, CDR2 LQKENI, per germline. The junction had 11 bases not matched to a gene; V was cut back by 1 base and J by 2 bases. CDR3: CASSPQGPGQGSPYEQYF. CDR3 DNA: TGTGCCAGCTCACCACAAGGACCGGGACAGGGGTCCCCCTACGAGCAGTACTTC. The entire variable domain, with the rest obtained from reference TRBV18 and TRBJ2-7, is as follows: NAGVMQNPRHLVRRRGQEARLRCSPMKGHSHVYWYRQLPEEGLKFMVYLQKENIIDESGMPKERFSAEFPKEGPSILRIQQVVRGDSAAYFCASSPQGPGQGSPYEQYFGPGTRLTVT.

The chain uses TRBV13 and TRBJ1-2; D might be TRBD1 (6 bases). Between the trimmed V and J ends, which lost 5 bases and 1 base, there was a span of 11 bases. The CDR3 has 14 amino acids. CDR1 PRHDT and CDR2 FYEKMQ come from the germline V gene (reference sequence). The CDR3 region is CASSAGQSNYGYTF. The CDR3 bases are TGTGCCAGCAGCGCCGGACAGAGTAACTATGGCTACACCTTC.

CDR3 sequence: CASSISGTPLETQYF. In DNA, the CDR3 is TGTGCCAGTAGTATATCTGGCACCCCTCTTGAGACCCAGTACTTC. The rearrangement uses TRBV19 and TRBJ2-5; D not certain. CDR1 is LNHDA and CDR2 is SQIVND in the germline V gene (reference sequence). The CDR3 is made up of 15 amino acids. V was cut by 2 bases and J by 5 bases, with 15 bases left in between.

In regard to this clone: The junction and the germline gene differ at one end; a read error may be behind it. This CDR3 is CASRPSLRTGTQYF. The CDR3 DNA sequence: TGTGCCAGCAGACCGAGCCTCCGCACAGGTACGCAGTATTTT. The chain is built from TRBV6-5 and TRBJ2-3; the D gene is possibly TRBD1 (5 bases). Germline V gene lookup returns CDR1 MNHEY and CDR2 SVGAGI. This CDR3 spans 14 amino acids.

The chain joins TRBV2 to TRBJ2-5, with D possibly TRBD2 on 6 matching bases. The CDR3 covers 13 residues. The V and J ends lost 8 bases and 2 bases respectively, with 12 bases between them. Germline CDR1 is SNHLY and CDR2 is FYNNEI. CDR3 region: CASDASEQETQYF. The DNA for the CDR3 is TGTGCCAGCGATGCTAGCGAGCAAGAGACCCAGTACTTC. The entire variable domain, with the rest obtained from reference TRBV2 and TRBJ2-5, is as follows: EPEVTQTPSHQVTQMGQEVILRCVPISNHLYFYWYRQILGQKVEFLVSFYNNEISEKSEIFDDQFSVERPDGSNFTLKIRSTKLEDSAMYFCASDASEQETQYFGPGTRLLVL.

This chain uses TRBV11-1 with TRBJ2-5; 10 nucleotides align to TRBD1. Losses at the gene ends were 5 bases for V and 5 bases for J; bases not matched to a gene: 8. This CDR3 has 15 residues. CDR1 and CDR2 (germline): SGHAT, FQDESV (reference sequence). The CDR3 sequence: CASSPGTGVWETQYF. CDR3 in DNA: TGTGCCAGCAGCCCCGGGACAGGGGTTTGGGAGACCCAGTACTTC.

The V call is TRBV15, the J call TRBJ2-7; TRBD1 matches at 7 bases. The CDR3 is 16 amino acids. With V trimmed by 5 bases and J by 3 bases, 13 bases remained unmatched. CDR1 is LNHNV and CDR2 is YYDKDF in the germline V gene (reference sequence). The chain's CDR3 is CATSARVGQNFYEQYF. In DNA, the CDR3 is TGTGCCACCAGCGCGCGGGTGGGACAGAACTTCTACGAGCAGTACTTC.

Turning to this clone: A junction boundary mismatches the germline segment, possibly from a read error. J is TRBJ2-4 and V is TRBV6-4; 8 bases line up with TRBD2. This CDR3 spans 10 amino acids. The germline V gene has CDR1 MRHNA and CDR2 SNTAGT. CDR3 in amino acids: CASSFGGAEF. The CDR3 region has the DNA TGTGCCAGCAGTTTCGGGGGGGCGGAATTC.

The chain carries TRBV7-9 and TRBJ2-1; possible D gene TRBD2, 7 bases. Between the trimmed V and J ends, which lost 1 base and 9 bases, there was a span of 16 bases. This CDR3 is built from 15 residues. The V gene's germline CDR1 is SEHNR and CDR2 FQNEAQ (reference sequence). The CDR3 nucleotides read TGTGCCAGCAGCTTAGGGGGGGGCCTCTCTACTGAGCAGTTCTTC. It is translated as CASSLGGGLSTEQFF.

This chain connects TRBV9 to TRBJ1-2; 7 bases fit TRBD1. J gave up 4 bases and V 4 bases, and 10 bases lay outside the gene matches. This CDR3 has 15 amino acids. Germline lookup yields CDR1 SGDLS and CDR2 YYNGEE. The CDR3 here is CASSTRQGTIYGYTF. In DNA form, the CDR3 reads TGTGCCAGCAGCACTCGACAGGGTACCATCTATGGCTACACCTTC.

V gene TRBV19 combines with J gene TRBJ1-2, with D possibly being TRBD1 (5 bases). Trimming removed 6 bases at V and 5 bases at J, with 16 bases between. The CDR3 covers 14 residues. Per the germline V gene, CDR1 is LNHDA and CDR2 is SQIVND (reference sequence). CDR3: CASSSTDRLYGYTF. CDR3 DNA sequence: TGTGCCAGTAGCAGTACAGACAGATTATATGGCTACACCTTC.

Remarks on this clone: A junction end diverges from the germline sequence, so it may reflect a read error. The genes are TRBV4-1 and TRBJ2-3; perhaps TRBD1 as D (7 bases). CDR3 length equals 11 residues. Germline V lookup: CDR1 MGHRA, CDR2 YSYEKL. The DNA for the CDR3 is TGCACCAGCAACCAGGGGGGTACGCAGTATTTT. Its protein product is CTSNQGGTQYF.

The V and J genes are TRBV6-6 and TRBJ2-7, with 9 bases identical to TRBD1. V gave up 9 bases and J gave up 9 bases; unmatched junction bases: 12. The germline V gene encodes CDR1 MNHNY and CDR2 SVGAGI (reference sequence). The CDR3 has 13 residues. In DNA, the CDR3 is TGTGCCAGTCGGACAGGGGAAAACGTGGGGCAGTACTTC. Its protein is CASRTGENVGQYF.

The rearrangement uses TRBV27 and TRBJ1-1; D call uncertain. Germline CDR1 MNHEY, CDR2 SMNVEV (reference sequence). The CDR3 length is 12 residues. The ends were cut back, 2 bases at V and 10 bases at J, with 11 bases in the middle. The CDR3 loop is CASSLVGRPAFF. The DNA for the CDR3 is TGTGCCAGCAGTTTAGTTGGCAGGCCAGCTTTCTTT.